The source of this T cell receptor (beta chain) is a study of cytomegalovirus exposure and HLA in healthy donors. Study conclusions and caveats: The CMV antigen specificity of a few CMV-associated chains was confirmed through in vitro analysis.

V lost 2 bases and J lost 3; bases outside the gene matches: 3. The CDR3 contains 16 residues. Germline V gene sequence: CDR1 MNHEY, CDR2 SVGAGI. The PCR ran on 60 Vbeta and 13 Jbeta primers. This table comes from immunoSEQ multiplex PCR, and its TCRdb copy is limited to in-frame clones, with some not included. The data hold about 190,000 clones, with roughly 80% observed a single time. Points on this clone: Antigen specificity is unknown.

The receptor was isolated from a male donor in good health and CMV-seronegative. The V and J genes are TRBV6-5 and TRBJ2-1, with TRBD2 identical over 11 bases. Input material: PBMCs. The CDR3 spells CASSYQLAGVYNEQFF. The CDR3 DNA follows: TGTGCCAGCAGTTACCAACTAGCGGGGGTCTACAATGAGCAGTTCTTC.